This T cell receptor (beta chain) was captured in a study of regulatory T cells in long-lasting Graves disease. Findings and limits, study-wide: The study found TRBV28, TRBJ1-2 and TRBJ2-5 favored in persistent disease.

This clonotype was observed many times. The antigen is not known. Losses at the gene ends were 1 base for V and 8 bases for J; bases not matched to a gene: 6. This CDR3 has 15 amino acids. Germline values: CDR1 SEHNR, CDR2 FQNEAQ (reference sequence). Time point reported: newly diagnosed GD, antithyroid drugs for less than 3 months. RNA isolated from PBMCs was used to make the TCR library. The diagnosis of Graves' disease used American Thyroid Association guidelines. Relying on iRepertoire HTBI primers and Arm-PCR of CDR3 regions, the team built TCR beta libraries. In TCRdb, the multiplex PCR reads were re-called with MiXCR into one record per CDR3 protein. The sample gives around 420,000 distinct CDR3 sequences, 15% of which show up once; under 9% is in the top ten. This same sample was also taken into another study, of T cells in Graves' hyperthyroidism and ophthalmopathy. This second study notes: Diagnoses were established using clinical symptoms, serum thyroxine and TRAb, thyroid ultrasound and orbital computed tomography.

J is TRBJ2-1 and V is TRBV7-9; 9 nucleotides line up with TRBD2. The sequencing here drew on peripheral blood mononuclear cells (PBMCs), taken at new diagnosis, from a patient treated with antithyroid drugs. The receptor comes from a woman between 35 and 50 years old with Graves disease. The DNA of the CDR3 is TGTGCCAGCAGCTTAGTGGCTAGCGGGGTCGATGAGCAGTTCTTC. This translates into CASSLVASGVDEQFF.